This paragraph covers one TCR beta chain sequence. This sample is part of a study of blood T cell repertoires in COVID-19. TCRdb's table, derived via immunoSEQ multiplex PCR, lists solely in-frame clones and lacks some. The sample yields about 27,000 clones, roughly 90% seen once. After removal of 7 bases from V and 1 base from J, the junction contained 6 bases not matched to a gene. The CDR3 length is 16 residues. The germline V gene encodes CDR1 MGHDK and CDR2 SYGVNS. The clonotype comes from a human donor in a cohort sampled during active COVID-19. The chain recombines TRBV25-1 with TRBJ2-6; TRBD1 aligns across 8 bases. The material sequenced was peripheral blood. This chain's CDR3 is CASTGQGLSGANVLTF. CDR3 DNA: TGTGCCAGCACTGGACAGGGCCTTTCTGGGGCCAACGTCCTGACTTTC.